This T cell receptor (beta chain) was identified during a study of T cells in Graves' hyperthyroidism and ophthalmopathy. Study overall: Blood from the periphery was taken at initial diagnosis, before any treatment.

A note on this clonotype: Its antigen is unknown.

Overall study findings and caveats: Through a model of 13 V-J features, ophthalmopathy was separated from stable hyperthyroidism.

The CDR3 is 11 residues long. V dropped 5 bases and J dropped 11 bases, with 16 bases sitting between them. The germline CDR1 and CDR2 sequences are DFQATT and SNEGSKA (reference sequence). Stable Graves' hyperthyroidism denoted no ophthalmopathy progression over 18 months. In making diagnoses, clinical symptoms, serum thyroxine and TRAb, thyroid ultrasound and orbital computed tomography were all used. Regions amplified from RNA transcripts were the TCR beta CDR3 regions. When the TCR CDR3 underwent first-round RT-PCR, the HTBI primer set was used. TCRdb processed the multiplex PCR reads anew with MiXCR; each CDR3 protein has one entry. The repertoire consists of 750,000 to 950,000 distinct CDR3 sequences, with more than 30% occurring once and the leading ten covering 8% to 9%.

The chain uses TRBV20-1 and TRBJ2-7; the D gene is possibly TRBD2 (6 bases). This clonotype was sampled from a man younger than 30 with Graves' hyperthyroidism. Sequenced: blood. The CDR3 DNA follows: TGCAGTGCTGGGACTGGGGCGGACGAGTACTTC. Translating it yields CSAGTGADEYF.